Shown below are 19 T cell receptor beta chains from a single sample sequenced in a study of OX40 agonist ivuxolimab in advanced cancers. The method was immunoSEQ multiplex PCR; TCRdb's version includes in-frame clones alone and lacks a portion of them. The table includes 36,000 or so clones, approximately 79% detected once. Sequenced material: CD4+ or CD8+ T cells sorted from blood, taken in a trial of the OX40 agonist ivuxolimab. These receptors were obtained from an adult with an advanced solid tumor such as melanoma, head and neck, liver or kidney cancer.

The chain couples TRBV28 to TRBJ1-6; 7 bases match TRBD1. This CDR3 has 14 amino acids. After removal of 7 bases from V and 6 bases from J, the junction contained 6 bases not matched to a gene. Germline V CDR1 and CDR2: MDHEN, SYDVKM. DNA for the CDR3: TGTGCCAGCAAACAGACAGGGCCTAATTCACCCCTCCACTTT. It translates to CASKQTGPNSPLHF.

This clone was seen just once. This sequence joins TRBV5-6 and TRBJ1-5; no definite D call. The V and J ends lost 2 bases and 4 bases respectively, with 4 bases between them. The germline gives CDR1 SGHDT, CDR2 YYEEEE. The CDR3 runs to 12 residues. CDR3 DNA sequence: TGTGCCAGCAGCTTCTCAAATCAGCCCCAGCATTTT. As protein: CASSFSNQPQHF.

As concerns this clone: At one of its ends the junction is not consistent with the germline gene, which may arise from a read error. The rearrangement uses TRBV10-3 and TRBJ1-2; TRBD1 matches 11 bases. The length of the CDR3 is 14 residues. From germline, CDR1 is ENHRY and CDR2 SYGVKD. The CDR3 is CAISTGQGAHGHTF. CDR3 DNA sequence: TGTGCCATCAGTACTGGACAGGGGGCCCATGGCCACACCTTC.

The rearrangement uses TRBV16 and TRBJ1-5; D is undetermined. Per germline, CDR1 KGHSY and CDR2 FQNENV. V lost 0 bases and J 4 bases, leaving 7 bases between the germline ends. CDR3 length: 14 amino acids. The CDR3 DNA is TGTGCCAGCAGCCAATCTGGTGGAAATCAGCCCCAGCATTTT. This gives the protein CASSQSGGNQPQHF.

This clone was seen just once. This chain connects TRBV6-1 to TRBJ2-7; TRBD2 matches 12 bases. The length of the CDR3 is 15 residues. Trimming took 3 bases from V and 3 from J; bases not matched to a gene: 3. Germline CDR1 and CDR2: MNHNS and SASEGT. The CDR3 bases are TGTGCCAGCAGTGACGGGACTAGCGGGCACTACGAGCAGTACTTC. This gives the protein CASSDGTSGHYEQYF.

The J gene is TRBJ2-7, the V gene TRBV5-1; TRBD1 matches 7 bases. There are 13 residues in the CDR3. V was clipped by 4 bases and J by 5 bases; unmatched bases: 6. The germline gives CDR1 SGHRS, CDR2 YFSETQ. The CDR3 sequence: CASSPTGSHEQYF. CDR3 DNA: TGCGCCAGCAGCCCGACAGGGTCCCACGAGCAGTACTTC.

This clone came up once. This chain links TRBV21-1 with TRBJ2-3; the table names TRBD2, a call not compared with the DNA. TRBV21-1 is annotated as a pseudogene. The CDR3 is 14 residues long. The CDR3 reads CASSKPVRRDTQYF. The CDR3 DNA reads TGTGCCAGCAGCAAACCTGTTAGGAGAGATACGCAGTATTTT.

This clone showed up just a few times. This sequence joins TRBV2 and TRBJ1-2, with a weak D call TRBD1 (5 bases). CDR3 length equals 16 residues. V shed 5 bases and J shed 0 bases, with 16 bases lying between them. CDR1 is SNHLY, CDR2 FYNNEI, per germline. The CDR3, as DNA: TGTGCCAGCAGTCCCCCGGGGGGGGGTTCTAACTATGGCTACACCTTC. Residues: CASSPPGGGSNYGYTF.

The genes are TRBV5-1 and TRBJ2-7; D gene uncertain. This CDR3 is built from 15 residues. CDR1 and CDR2 (germline): SGHRS, YFSETQ. V lost 2 bases and J 3 bases, leaving 15 bases between the germline ends. This chain's CDR3 is CASSFWVNGDYEQYF. As DNA, the CDR3 is TGCGCCAGCAGCTTTTGGGTGAACGGAGACTACGAGCAGTACTTC.

The chain recombines TRBV6-5 with TRBJ1-3; D unclear. The CDR3 has 15 residues. CDR1 and CDR2 (germline): MNHEY, SVGAGI. Deletions cut 0 bases from V and 2 bases from J, with 8 bases between. CDR3 DNA sequence: TGTGCCAGCAGTTACTCGCTGAAGACTGGAAACACCATATATTTT. Protein sequence: CASSYSLKTGNTIYF.

The chain links TRBV19 to TRBJ1-2; 8 bases map to TRBD1. With V trimmed by 3 bases and J by 2 bases, 14 bases remained unmatched. Germline-derived CDR1 and CDR2 are LNHDA and SQIVND (reference sequence). This CDR3 comprises 18 residues. The CDR3 DNA is TGTGCCAGTAGTATCCTGACAGGGGACGGCATTACGAACTATGGCTACACCTTC. This codes for CASSILTGDGITNYGYTF.

The chain recombines TRBV5-4 with TRBJ2-1, with D uncertain. CDR1 is SGHNT, CDR2 YYREEE, per germline (reference sequence). The CDR3 has 15 residues. With 2 bases removed from V and 5 bases from J, the gap between germline ends came to 14 bases. DNA for the CDR3: TGTGCCAGCAGCTTTCTGGGGTTGGCACACAATGAGCAGTTCTTC. This sequence encodes CASSFLGLAHNEQFF. Together with reference TRBV5-4 and TRBJ2-1, the CDR3 gives the full variable domain: ETGVTQSPTHLIKTRGQQVTLRCSSQSGHNTVSWYQQALGQGPQFIFQYYREEENGRGNFPPRFSGLQFPNYSSELNVNALELDDSALYLCASSFLGLAHNEQFFGPGTRLTVL.

This clone occurred a few times. The genes are TRBV30 and TRBJ1-1; 10 nucleotides align to TRBD1. V gave up 7 bases and J gave up 6 bases; unmatched junction bases: 11. This CDR3 is 14 amino acids long. Germline loops: CDR1 GTSNPN, CDR2 SVGIG (reference sequence). The chain's CDR3 is CASSGQGGSPEAFF. CDR3 bases: TGTGCCTCCTCCGGACAGGGGGGGAGCCCTGAAGCTTTCTTT.

This sequence joins TRBV27 and TRBJ2-7; perhaps TRBD2 as D (5 bases). There are 14 residues in the CDR3. CDR1 MNHEY and CDR2 SMNVEV come from the germline V gene (reference sequence). V lost 2 bases to trimming and J lost 0 bases, with 8 bases between them. CDR3: CASSLEGSSYEQYF. In DNA, the CDR3 is TGTGCCAGCAGTTTAGAGGGAAGCTCCTACGAGCAGTACTTC.

The chain joins TRBV7-6 to TRBJ2-1; D is ambiguous. V lost 0 bases, J lost 0 bases, and 12 bases lay in between. The CDR3 sequence is 17 residues long. Germline lookup yields CDR1 SGHVS and CDR2 FNYEAQ. The CDR3, as DNA: TGTGCCAGCAGCTTAGCTTACGTCCGTCACTCCTACAATGAGCAGTTCTTC. As protein: CASSLAYVRHSYNEQFF.

The V call is TRBV29-1, the J call TRBJ2-7; D might be TRBD1 (6 bases). Trimming took 5 bases from V and 0 from J, leaving 11 bases between them. This CDR3 region has 13 residues. CDR1 and CDR2 from the germline V gene are SQVTM and ANQGSEA. The CDR3 DNA sequence: TGCAGCGTTTACGGACAGAGCTCCTACGAGCAGTACTTC. It specifies CSVYGQSSYEQYF.

This clone came up a few times. The chain has TRBV15 and TRBJ1-3, with D possibly matching TRBD1 (5 bases). Germline lookup yields CDR1 LNHNV and CDR2 YYDKDF (reference sequence). CDR3 length: 13 residues. Trimming took off 3 bases at V and 2 bases at J, with 5 bases between the two ends. CDR3 nucleotides: TGTGCCACCAGCAGGGGGCCTGGAAACACCATATATTTT. It encodes CATSRGPGNTIYF.

In this sample, this clone turned up a few times. V gene TRBV25-1 combines with J gene TRBJ2-7; D remains unclear. This CDR3 has 14 residues. The V end was cut by 4 bases, the J end by 2 bases, with 12 bases between. Per the germline V gene, CDR1 is MGHDK and CDR2 is SYGVNS. The CDR3, as DNA: TGTGCCAGCAGTGGAGGTCTGCAACCCTACGAGCAGTACTTC. This sequence encodes CASSGGLQPYEQYF.

By proportion, this clone is medium-sized (0.01 to 0.1%). The rearrangement links TRBV6-5 to TRBJ1-1, with D unclear. V lost 7 bases to trimming and J lost 4 bases, with 7 bases between them. The CDR3 length is 11 residues. Germline V CDR1 and CDR2: MNHEY, SVGAGI. The CDR3 here is CASIRGTEAFF. CDR3 DNA: TGTGCCAGCATCCGGGGCACTGAAGCTTTCTTT.